These 17 T cell receptor beta chains came from one sample sequenced in a study of blood T cell repertoires in COVID-19. Assay: immunoSEQ multiplex PCR; the TCRdb copy retains only in-frame clones and omits some. The data hold approximately 210,000 clones, with 88% observed a single time. The sample was PBMCs or T cells enriched from blood (not recorded which). These receptors came from a woman aged 45 to 65 with acute COVID-19.

The chain links TRBV28 to TRBJ1-1, with 10 nucleotides matching TRBD1. V lost 9 bases and J lost 3; bases outside the gene matches: 19. This CDR3 contains 18 residues. The V gene's germline CDR1 is MDHEN and CDR2 SYDVKM. CDR3 DNA: TGTGCCAGTCCAGGGCCGGGACAGGGGAGGTTTGAGGACACTGAAGCTTTCTTT. Translation gives CASPGPGQGRFEDTEAFF.

The genes are TRBV10-2 and TRBJ1-6, with no clear D. Germline V CDR1 and CDR2: WSHSY, SAAADI. Trimming stripped 6 bases from V and 8 bases from J, with 11 bases between. The CDR3 length is 13 residues. Written as DNA, the CDR3 is TGCGCCAGCAGCCAGAGGTTGGATTCACCCCTCCACTTT. Translating it yields CASSQRLDSPLHF.

The V and J genes are TRBV11-2 and TRBJ2-1; 7 nucleotides agree with TRBD2. CDR3 length: 16 residues. Germline V gives CDR1 SGHAT, CDR2 FQNNGV. The V segment lost 1 base and the J segment 2 bases; nucleotides outside the gene matches: 5. In DNA, the CDR3 is TGTGCCAGCAGCTTAGTGGGCGGGAGAGCCTACAATGAGCAGTTCTTC. It is translated as CASSLVGGRAYNEQFF.

The chain couples TRBV5-1 to TRBJ2-3; 10 bases are a match to TRBD2. There are 15 residues in the CDR3. J lost 0 bases, V lost 5 bases, and 3 bases had no gene match. The germline V gene encodes CDR1 SGHRS and CDR2 YFSETQ. CDR3 protein: CASRTSGPSTDTQYF. CDR3 bases: TGCGCCAGCAGGACTAGCGGGCCTAGCACAGATACGCAGTATTTT.

V and J are TRBV11-2 and TRBJ2-4; no reliable D call. The V end was cut by 6 bases, the J end by 7 bases, with 19 bases between. Germline V lookup: CDR1 SGHAT, CDR2 FQNNGV. The CDR3 is made up of 15 amino acids. CDR3 bases: TGTGCCAGCAGACGTCAACCAGGAATGTCCAACATTCAGTACTTC. Amino acid sequence: CASRRQPGMSNIQYF.

V is TRBV5-4 and J is TRBJ1-1; possible D gene TRBD1, 5 bases. The CDR3 is 15 residues long. The V and J ends lost 3 bases and 1 base respectively, with 13 bases between them. Germline V gene data show CDR1 as SGHNT and CDR2 as YYREEE (reference sequence). CDR3: CASSSKTESNTEAFF. CDR3 in DNA: TGTGCCAGCAGCTCGAAGACAGAGTCGAACACTGAAGCTTTCTTT.

The V and J genes are TRBV9 and TRBJ1-1; D uncertain. In germline, CDR1 is SGDLS, CDR2 YYNGEE. Trimming left V 4 bases short and J 0 bases short, with 10 bases between. The CDR3 covers 14 residues. The CDR3 DNA sequence: TGTGCCAGCAGCTCGCCGGGATTGAACACTGAAGCTTTCTTT. Residues: CASSSPGLNTEAFF.

The gene calls are TRBV16 and TRBJ2-1, with D maybe TRBD1 (6 bases). The CDR3 is 13 residues long. Trimming removed 4 bases at V and 8 bases at J, with 12 bases between. CDR1 is KGHSY, CDR2 FQNENV, per germline. CDR3 sequence: CASSPRGRDEQFF. The CDR3 region has the DNA TGTGCCAGCAGCCCCAGGGGACGGGATGAGCAGTTCTTC.

V is TRBV5-4 and J is TRBJ2-2, with 16 positions matching TRBD2. The V and J ends lost 4 bases and 7 bases, in that order; junction bases with no gene match: 4. CDR1 is SGHNT, CDR2 YYREEE, per germline (reference sequence). This CDR3 is built from 16 residues. Here the CDR3 DNA reads TGTGCCAGCAGCCCGGGACTAGCGGGAGGGCACGGGGAGCTGTTTTTT. As protein: CASSPGLAGGHGELFF.

The chain carries TRBV6-5 and TRBJ1-6, with 7 nucleotides matching TRBD1. The CDR3 has 15 residues. V was pared by 5 bases and J by 7 bases, with 8 bases of the junction left unmatched. CDR1 and CDR2 (germline): MNHEY, SVGAGI. CDR3 amino acids: CASSKTTGRNSPLHF. CDR3 bases: TGTGCCAGCAGTAAGACGACAGGGCGAAATTCACCCCTCCACTTT.

The rearrangement links TRBV2 to TRBJ1-5, with D possibly TRBD1 on 6 matching bases. CDR1 SNHLY and CDR2 FYNNEI come from the germline V gene. The length of the CDR3 is 15 residues. Trimming took off 7 bases at V and 1 base at J, with 14 bases between the two ends. The CDR3 is CASKGEALSNQPQHF. In DNA, the CDR3 is TGTGCCAGCAAGGGGGAAGCGCTCAGCAATCAGCCCCAGCATTTT.

The chain is built from TRBV19 and TRBJ1-5, with a possible D match to TRBD1 (6 bases). The germline gives CDR1 LNHDA, CDR2 SQIVND (reference sequence). V gave up 7 bases and J gave up 3 bases, with 13 bases separating them. The CDR3 length is 14 residues. Here the CDR3 DNA reads TGTGCCAGTAACATTGGACAGTACAATCAGCCCCAGCATTTT. It yields the protein CASNIGQYNQPQHF.

This clone was detected only once. This sequence joins TRBV18 and TRBJ2-7; TRBD2 matches at 11 bases. Losses at the gene ends were 9 bases for V and 6 bases for J; bases not matched to a gene: 7. This CDR3 contains 13 residues. Per the germline V gene, CDR1 is KGHSH and CDR2 is LQKENI. CDR3 sequence (DNA): TGTGCCAGTGCCCTTCTAGCGGGAGGCGAGCAGTACTTC. This translates into CASALLAGGEQYF. Full variable domain (outside the CDR3, taken from reference TRBV18 and TRBJ2-7): NAGVMQNPRHLVRRRGQEARLRCSPMKGHSHVYWYRQLPEEGLKFMVYLQKENIIDESGMPKERFSAEFPKEGPSILRIQQVVRGDSAAYFCASALLAGGEQYFGPGTRLTVT.

V gene TRBV11-3 combines with J gene TRBJ2-2, with D possibly matching TRBD2 (5 bases). The CDR3 loop spans 14 amino acids. Germline V CDR1 and CDR2: SGHNT, YENEEA. The germline V and J ends were trimmed by 1 base and 5 bases, with 8 bases remaining between them. DNA of the CDR3: TGTGCCAGCAGCTTAGTCACGGGGACCGGGGAGCTGTTTTTT. Its protein product is CASSLVTGTGELFF.

This clone was observed once. V and J are TRBV6-5 and TRBJ2-7; TRBD1 agrees at 7 bases. Germline V gene lookup returns CDR1 MNHEY and CDR2 SVGAGI. Trimming cost V 0 bases and J 3 bases; bases outside gene matches: 5. This CDR3 is built from 15 residues. DNA for the CDR3: TGTGCCAGCAGTTACTCCTGGACAGGAGACTACGAGCAGTACTTC. Amino acids: CASSYSWTGDYEQYF.

The DNA of the CDR3 is TGTGCCAGCAGGGGACTAGCGGCAAACACCGGGGAGCTGTTTTTT. Amino acids: CASRGLAANTGELFF. This chain joins TRBV2 and TRBJ2-2; 11 bases map to TRBD2. Losses at the gene ends were 6 bases for V and 2 bases for J; bases not matched to a gene: 2. This CDR3 region has 15 residues. Germline-derived CDR1 and CDR2 are SNHLY and FYNNEI. Using reference TRBV2 and TRBJ2-2 for the parts outside the CDR3, the full variable domain is EPEVTQTPSHQVTQMGQEVILRCVPISNHLYFYWYRQILGQKVEFLVSFYNNEISEKSEIFDDQFSVERPDGSNFTLKIRSTKLEDSAMYFCASRGLAANTGELFFGEGSRLTVL.

This clone appeared a few times. The chain joins TRBV20-1 to TRBJ1-2, with a tentative D call TRBD1 (6 bases). Germline assignment: CDR1 DFQATT and CDR2 SNEGSKA (reference sequence). CDR3 length: 11 residues. V lost 7 bases and J 3 bases, leaving 9 bases between the germline ends. The chain's CDR3 is CSEAGDYGYTF. The CDR3 region has the DNA TGCAGTGAAGCAGGGGACTATGGCTACACCTTC.